This T cell receptor beta chain was sequenced during a study of T cell changes during pregnancy in multiple sclerosis (dated by TCRdb to about 2019). With respect to the entire study: The study examined how the T cell repertoire changed over the course of pregnancy in women with multiple sclerosis.

About this clone: There is no known antigen for this receptor. No much larger clone is present one base from it, and per-base qualities are unavailable.

The germline V gene sets CDR1 to MGHRA and CDR2 to YSYEKL. Relative to germline, V is 0 bases shorter and J is 5 bases shorter, with 12 bases between their ends. Taken from cysteine to phenylalanine, the CDR3 has 15 residues. Here the CDR3 DNA is all that survives: 45 bases in frame from base 1. The receptor library was made with the immunoSEQ multiplex PCR assay. In its TCRdb copy, this immuneACCESS table keeps in-frame sequences only and misses some clones. Where compared with another copy, unresolved V genes explain less than half of these, and the others have no known cause. This sample is represented by around 30,000 clones; around 94% of them were singletons. The top ten clones comprise about 5.7% of the sample.

The sequence links TRBV4-1 to TRBJ2-3; the D gene is perhaps TRBD1, on 5 matching bases. Source: CD8+ T cells from peripheral blood mononuclear cells, taken before pregnancy. The clonotype was recovered from a female donor with multiple sclerosis, enrolled in a pregnancy study. The CDR3 protein sequence reads: CASSQEGVALDTQYF. Read as DNA, the sequence is TGCGCCAGCAGCCAAGAAGGGGTCGCTCTAGATACGCAGTATTTT.